These T cell receptor beta chains were read from a single sample in a study of T cell responses to AZD1222 COVID-19 vaccine. Here immunoSEQ multiplex PCR was the method, and the copy in TCRdb shows in-frame clones only, minus some. The sample lists 170,000 or so clones, around 92% occurring once. Sample: peripheral blood, taken on day 0 of AZD1222 vaccination. The receptors here all came from an adult in good health. Both conserved end residues are part of each CDR3.

J gene	V gene	CDR3 length	CDR3 protein
TRBJ2-5	TRBV3-1/TRBV3-2	16	CASSQEFAGGSKTQYF
TRBJ1-5	TRBV6-2/TRBV6-3	14	CASSQDRTNQPQHF
TRBJ1-4	TRBV11-3	13	CASSLGGREKLFF
TRBJ2-4	TRBV10-1	14	CASSDDLAKNIQYF
TRBJ1-6	TRBV6-5	15	CASSYTDRAGSPLHF
TRBJ1-2	TRBV30	15	CAWSLTGREEEGYTF
TRBJ1-1	TRBV19	15	CASKPGMMRDTEAFF
TRBJ2-3	TRBV5-1	15	CASSLGRSPRQTQYF
TRBJ2-4	TRBV9	14	CASSVGGLENIQYF
TRBJ2-7	TRBV5-1	18	CATVLPAHRDRKSYEQYF
TRBJ1-1	TRBV7-2	16	CASSLGSPGGGTEAFF
TRBJ1-1	TRBV19	14	CASSSRRGNTEAFF
TRBJ1-1	TRBV18	15	CASSPTAGMNTEAFF
TRBJ1-3	TRBV19	15	CASAGEGYTGNTIYF
TRBJ2-4	TRBV10-3	15	CAISEGGLAKNIQYF
TRBJ1-5	TRBV4-1	14	CASSQDGWNQPQHF
TRBJ1-1	TRBV12-3/TRBV12-4	13	CASRRTENTEAFF
TRBJ2-6	TRBV15	15	CATSREGTGANVLTF
TRBJ1-1	TRBV11-3	15	CASSFGTGGEIEAFF
TRBJ1-3	TRBV6-6	11	CASTAGPQPYF
TRBJ2-2	TRBV28	15	CASRYRASNTGELFF
TRBJ1-2	TRBV30	12	CAWSAGGTGYTF
TRBJ2-7	TRBV6-5	12	CASTGQVYEQYF
TRBJ2-2	TRBV5-1	16	CASSFTGTTNTGELFF
TRBJ1-5	TRBV4-1	17	CASSHQGQGKVGQPQHF
TRBJ2-3	TRBV5-1	15	CASSLRTISTDTQYF
TRBJ2-1	TRBV12-3/TRBV12-4	11	CASREYNEQFF
TRBJ2-5	TRBV7-9	14	CASSNRGRGETQYF
TRBJ2-3	TRBV19	13	CASSMTGEDTQYF
TRBJ1-4	TRBV5-5	15	CASSLFDGLDEKLFF
TRBJ2-2	TRBV7-7	13	CASSPSSAGELFF
TRBJ1-1	TRBV5-1	16	CASSPWTGAGVTEAFF
TRBJ2-1	TRBV3-1/TRBV3-2	14	CASSPTPGYNEQFF
TRBJ2-5	TRBV6-5	15	CASSLTGGRQETQYF
TRBJ2-4	TRBV7-9	14	CASSHGTLTNIQYF
TRBJ2-7	TRBV3-1/TRBV3-2	15	CASSQTTWGTGEQYF
TRBJ1-6	TRBV18	17	CASSPLGGRRGNSPLHF
TRBJ2-7	TRBV6-6	15	CASSYSKGMAYEQYF
TRBJ2-7	TRBV5-4	14	CASSLRDRTYEQYF
TRBJ1-2	TRBV5-4	16	CASSLSSAGGVYGYTF
TRBJ2-5	TRBV7-3	14	CASSLTADQETQYF
TRBJ2-7	TRBV4-3	14	CASSLGRGSYEQYF
TRBJ1-3	TRBV15	15	CATSSEGGLGSTIYF
TRBJ2-1	TRBV18	15	CASSPGWTLSNEQFF
TRBJ1-1	TRBV5-1	19	CASSPKPTGTGELNTEAFF
TRBJ1-4	TRBV28	14	CASSLQQRQEKLFF
TRBJ1-2	TRBV7-9	13	CASSLKDSYGYTF
TRBJ2-3	TRBV11-2	13	CASSRGRTDTQYF
TRBJ1-6	TRBV30	11	CAWSSGSPLHF
TRBJ1-5	TRBV19	16	CASSIIGSGRNQPQHF
TRBJ2-7	TRBV6-2/TRBV6-3	17	CASSYGGSGAGSYEQYF
TRBJ2-2	TRBV5-1	12	CASQTDGGELFF
TRBJ2-1	TRBV30	12	CAWSARGDVQFF
TRBJ2-2	TRBV30	13	CAWSVYGTGELFF
TRBJ1-3	TRBV5-4	12	CASSLAGNTIYF